The next 31 T cell receptor beta chains were all read from a single sample in a study of radiotherapy plus CTLA-4 blockade in lung cancer. The protocol was immunoSEQ multiplex PCR, while the TCRdb copy is restricted to in-frame clones and leaves out a portion. The table lists tens of thousands of clones, 81% of them singletons. Sequences were derived from peripheral blood, sampled from a patient treated with radiotherapy plus ipilimumab. Receptors originate from a human donor with non-small cell lung cancer that progressed on radiotherapy plus ipilimumab.

The chain couples TRBV5-4 to TRBJ2-1; 9 bases map to TRBD1. The CDR3 is made up of 17 amino acids. Germline-derived CDR1 and CDR2 are SGHNT and YYREEE (reference sequence). The V segment lost 3 bases and the J segment 1 base; nucleotides outside the gene matches: 8. The chain's CDR3 is CASSWGRQGVSYNEQFF. DNA of the CDR3: TGTGCCAGCAGCTGGGGTAGACAGGGGGTTTCCTACAATGAGCAGTTCTTC.

The chain employs TRBV5-1 and TRBJ2-3; 14 bases match TRBD2. This CDR3 has 17 residues. Germline V CDR1 and CDR2: SGHRS, YFSETQ. The V segment lost 5 bases and the J segment 2 bases; nucleotides outside the gene matches: 7. CDR3 sequence reads: CASRTGTSGGFTDTQYF. The CDR3 DNA is TGCGCCAGCAGAACCGGGACTAGCGGGGGTTTCACAGATACGCAGTATTTT.

This chain uses TRBV6-5 with TRBJ1-2; D not resolved. V was trimmed by 4 bases and J by 1 base, leaving 13 bases between them. The CDR3 loop spans 15 amino acids. Per the germline V gene, CDR1 is MNHEY and CDR2 is SVGAGI. The CDR3, as DNA: TGTGCCAGCAGTTCAACGACGGGGATTAACTATGGCTACACCTTC. Protein sequence: CASSSTTGINYGYTF.

Only a few counts were recorded for this clone. The gene calls are TRBV7-8 and TRBJ2-7; 8 bases map to TRBD2. The CDR3 runs 14 residues. Looked up from germline, CDR1 is SGHVS and CDR2 is FQNEAQ. With V trimmed by 2 bases and J by 2 bases, 2 bases remained unmatched. Here the CDR3 DNA reads TGTGCCAGCAGCTTAATAGCGGGGCCCTACGAGCAGTACTTC. This gives the protein CASSLIAGPYEQYF.

This sequence joins TRBV30 and TRBJ2-5; 11 positions agree with TRBD1. The length of the CDR3 is 15 residues. J was trimmed by 2 bases and V by 3 bases; bases with no gene match: 5. Looked up from germline, CDR1 is GTSNPN and CDR2 is SVGIG (reference sequence). The CDR3 nucleotides read TGTGCCTGGAGCGCGGACAGGGGGCTTCAAGAGACCCAGTACTTC. Protein product: CAWSADRGLQETQYF.

The chain joins TRBV18 to TRBJ2-7, with D tentatively TRBD2 (5 bases). The V gene's germline CDR1 is KGHSH and CDR2 LQKENI. V shed 3 bases and J shed 6 bases, with 12 bases lying between them. The CDR3 has 13 amino acids. The DNA for the CDR3 is TGTGCCAGCTCACCCCTACGGGCGGGCGAGCAGTACTTC. It translates to CASSPLRAGEQYF.

The chain links TRBV5-1 to TRBJ2-1; 8 bases are a match to TRBD2. The CDR3 is made up of 16 amino acids. V gave up 5 bases and J gave up 2 bases; unmatched junction bases: 9. Germline V CDR1 and CDR2: SGHRS, YFSETQ. The CDR3 region has the DNA TGCGCCAGCAGTCCAGGACTAGCCCCGACCTACAATGAGCAGTTCTTC. Translation gives CASSPGLAPTYNEQFF.

The chain recombines TRBV29-1 with TRBJ2-2, with D tentatively TRBD2 (6 bases). Trimming removed 6 bases from V and 0 bases from J, with 14 bases in between. Germline CDR1 reads SQVTM; CDR2 reads ANQGSEA. This CDR3 comprises 15 residues. The CDR3 DNA follows: TGCAGCGTCATAGCCGGGGGATCGAACACCGGGGAGCTGTTTTTT. It encodes CSVIAGGSNTGELFF.

The rearrangement links TRBV4-2 to TRBJ2-1; D gene unclear. This CDR3 region has 15 residues. V was pared by 0 bases and J by 2 bases, with 8 bases between. The V gene's germline CDR1 is LGHNA and CDR2 YNFKEQ. The CDR3 DNA sequence: TGTGCCAGCAGCCAAGATCTCCCTGCCTACAATGAGCAGTTCTTC. Translated, it gives CASSQDLPAYNEQFF.

This clone was seen a few times. This CDR3 is CASSQAGGQTLHF. The CDR3 nucleotides read TGTGCCAGCAGCCAAGCAGGAGGGCAGACCCTCCACTTT. The chain is built from TRBV14 and TRBJ1-6; D call uncertain. The germline CDR1 and CDR2 sequences are SGHDN and FVKESK. Trimming shortened V by 1 base and J by 14 bases, and 12 bases separated the two germline ends. The CDR3 is 13 residues long.

The chain employs TRBV7-2 and TRBJ1-2, with 10 bases that match TRBD1. The CDR3 has 14 amino acids. Trimming took 5 bases from V and 6 from J; bases not matched to a gene: 6. Per the germline V gene, CDR1 is SGHTA and CDR2 is FQGNSA. The CDR3 region is CASSPTDRGHGYTF. DNA for the CDR3: TGTGCCAGCAGCCCGACTGACAGGGGGCATGGCTACACCTTC.

The chain combines TRBV5-4 with TRBJ2-2, with a possible D match to TRBD2 (5 bases). Trimming removed 0 bases from V and 3 bases from J, with 9 bases in between. The CDR3 is 15 residues long. Looked up from germline, CDR1 is SGHNT and CDR2 is YYREEE (reference sequence). CDR3 DNA sequence: TGTGCCAGCAGCTTGGGGACGGGATACACCGGGGAGCTGTTTTTT. This codes for CASSLGTGYTGELFF.

The CDR3 nucleotides are TGTGCCAGCAGTTATCGGACAGGGACTGAGCAGTTCTTC. It is translated as CASSYRTGTEQFF. This chain links TRBV6-5 with TRBJ2-1; 8 bases map to TRBD1. Germline V gene data show CDR1 as MNHEY and CDR2 as SVGAGI. The length of the CDR3 is 13 residues. The ends lost 3 bases at V and 9 bases at J; junction bases unmatched: 4.

The chain is built from TRBV5-5 and TRBJ2-2; 11 nucleotides line up with TRBD1. V shed 2 bases, J shed 5 bases, and the junction held 5 bases outside the gene matches. The CDR3 covers 16 residues. Germline V gene data show CDR1 as SGHKS and CDR2 as YYEKEE (reference sequence). DNA of the CDR3: TGTGCCAGCAGCTTAAGGGACAGGGGGACGACCGGGGAGCTGTTTTTT. Translating gives CASSLRDRGTTGELFF.

This clone was seen more than once but under ten times. The rearrangement links TRBV9 to TRBJ2-4, with a weak D call TRBD2 (6 bases). V lost 5 bases, J lost 7 bases, and 19 bases lay in between. The CDR3 is 15 residues long. CDR1 SGDLS and CDR2 YYNGEE come from the germline V gene. The CDR3 sequence: CASSGVWGGRNIQYF. CDR3 DNA: TGTGCCAGCAGTGGTGTGTGGGGAGGTAGGAACATTCAGTACTTC.

V gene TRBV6-1 combines with J gene TRBJ1-1; 10 positions match TRBD1. Per the germline V gene, CDR1 is MNHNS and CDR2 is SASEGT. V was clipped by 5 bases and J by 2 bases; unmatched bases: 2. The CDR3 length is 14 residues. The CDR3 loop is CASSRDRGNTEAFF. The CDR3 DNA is TGTGCCAGCAGTCGGGACAGGGGAAACACTGAAGCTTTCTTT.

The CDR3 is CASSLTMGARETQYF. The CDR3 DNA is TGTGCCAGCAGCTTAACAATGGGGGCTCGGGAGACCCAGTACTTC. This sequence joins TRBV7-3 and TRBJ2-5, with D maybe TRBD1 (6 bases). The ends were cut back, 0 bases at V and 5 bases at J, with 13 bases in the middle. There are 15 residues in the CDR3. Germline CDR1 is SGHTA and CDR2 is FQGTGA.

The genes are TRBV19 and TRBJ2-7; 12 nucleotides align to TRBD1. The CDR3 consists of 17 residues. With 5 bases clipped from V and 4 bases from J, the junction kept 12 bases outside the gene matches. Germline CDR1 reads LNHDA; CDR2 reads SQIVND (reference sequence). The CDR3 coding sequence is TGTGCCAGTAGTGTACCTCCGGGACAGGGGGCAGGGTACGAGCAGTACTTC. Translating gives CASSVPPGQGAGYEQYF.

This sequence joins TRBV6-5 and TRBJ1-1; D gene ambiguous. CDR1 is MNHEY and CDR2 is SVGAGI in the germline V gene. V was shortened by 7 bases and J by 8 bases, with 17 bases between the two germline ends. This CDR3 spans 13 amino acids. As DNA, the CDR3 is TGTGCCAGCACCCCCCTGGGAGGAAGAGAAGCTTTCTTT. Translating it yields CASTPLGGREAFF.

V gene TRBV4-2 combines with J gene TRBJ2-5, with D possibly being TRBD2 (5 bases). V lost 0 bases to trimming and J lost 12 bases, with 11 bases between them. Germline V lookup: CDR1 LGHNA, CDR2 YNFKEQ. The CDR3 extends over 12 amino acids. In DNA form, the CDR3 reads TGTGCCAGCAGCCAAGATACTGGGAGAGAGTACTTC. Protein product: CASSQDTGREYF.

The J gene is TRBJ2-7, the V gene TRBV12-5; TRBD2 matches 10 bases. The trim removed 5 bases at V and 0 bases at J, leaving 4 bases unmatched. CDR1 LGHNT and CDR2 FRNRAP come from the germline V gene. The CDR3 contains 15 residues. The CDR3 here is CASGLSGGFSYEQYF. As DNA, the CDR3 is TGTGCTAGTGGTCTTAGCGGGGGGTTCTCCTACGAGCAGTACTTC. The entire variable domain, with the rest obtained from reference TRBV12-5 and TRBJ2-7, is as follows: DARVTQTPRHKVTEMGQEVTMRCQPILGHNTVFWYRQTMMQGLELLAYFRNRAPLDDSGMPKDRFSAEMPDATLATLKIQPSEPRDSAVYFCASGLSGGFSYEQYFGPGTRLTVT.

This sequence joins TRBV2 and TRBJ2-7, with 7 nucleotides matching TRBD2. The V gene end was trimmed by 6 bases and the J gene end by 5 bases; junction bases not matched to a gene: 4. Germline CDR1 and CDR2: SNHLY and FYNNEI. CDR3 length: 12 amino acids. The CDR3 nucleotides are TGTGCCAGCAGCGCTACTAGCGACGAGCAGTACTTC. As protein: CASSATSDEQYF.

The chain uses TRBV9 and TRBJ2-3; 7 positions agree with TRBD1. Germline CDR1 is SGDLS and CDR2 is YYNGEE. This CDR3 has 15 residues. The ends lost 0 bases at V and 4 bases at J; junction bases unmatched: 5. In DNA form, the CDR3 reads TGTGCCAGCAGCGTAGCTGGCCAGGGGGCAGATACGCAGTATTTT. It yields the protein CASSVAGQGADTQYF. Together with reference TRBV9 and TRBJ2-3, the CDR3 gives the full variable domain: DSGVTQTPKHLITATGQRVTLRCSPRSGDLSVYWYQQSLDQGLQFLIQYYNGEERAKGNILERFSAQQFPDLHSELNLSSLELGDSALYFCASSVAGQGADTQYFGPGTRLTVL.

In this sample, this clone turned up a few times. The J gene is TRBJ1-1, the V gene TRBV7-9; 7 bases line up with TRBD1. Germline values: CDR1 SEHNR, CDR2 FQNEAQ (reference sequence). V dropped 5 bases and J dropped 5; count of bases not matched to a gene: 5. The CDR3 covers 13 residues. This CDR3 is CASSTRQGTEAFF. CDR3 in DNA: TGTGCCAGCAGCACCCGACAGGGAACTGAAGCTTTCTTT. The full variable domain, in which reference TRBV7-9 and TRBJ1-1 provide the parts outside the CDR3, is DTGVSQNPRHKITKRGQNVTFRCDPISEHNRLYWYRQTLGQGPEFLTYFQNEAQLEKSRLLSDRFSAERPKGSFSTLEIQRTEQGDSAMYLCASSTRQGTEAFFGQGTRLTVV.

The CDR3 loop reads CASSGTSGTGGGPYGYTF. The CDR3 region has the DNA TGTGCCAGCAGCGGGACTTCCGGGACAGGGGGCGGGCCCTATGGCTACACCTTC. The chain couples TRBV9 to TRBJ1-2, with TRBD1 identical over 12 bases. This CDR3 has 18 amino acids. CDR1 is SGDLS, CDR2 YYNGEE, per germline. V lost 3 bases, J lost 4 bases, and 13 bases stayed unmatched. The whole variable domain, remainder taken from reference TRBV9 and TRBJ1-2, is DSGVTQTPKHLITATGQRVTLRCSPRSGDLSVYWYQQSLDQGLQFLIQYYNGEERAKGNILERFSAQQFPDLHSELNLSSLELGDSALYFCASSGTSGTGGGPYGYTFGSGTRLTVV.

This clone has a handful of counts. The rearrangement links TRBV29-1 to TRBJ1-2, with 7 positions matching TRBD1. The germline V gene has CDR1 SQVTM and CDR2 ANQGSEA. The ends lost 6 bases at V and 5 bases at J; junction bases unmatched: 12. The CDR3 length is 14 residues. CDR3 DNA: TGCAGCGTAGAACAGGGGTTTCCAACTTATGGCTACACCTTC. This sequence encodes CSVEQGFPTYGYTF.

The rearrangement uses TRBV4-1 and TRBJ2-5, with TRBD1 matching 8 bases. CDR1 is MGHRA and CDR2 is YSYEKL in the germline V gene. The CDR3 is made up of 16 amino acids. The J segment lost 5 bases and the V segment lost 0 bases, leaving 8 bases of the junction unmatched. The CDR3 loop reads CASSQDRTGRIETQYF. The CDR3 bases are TGCGCCAGCAGCCAAGACAGGACAGGGAGAATTGAGACCCAGTACTTC.

The V call is TRBV6-1, the J call TRBJ1-6; 9 nucleotides agree with TRBD1. Trimming at V came to 1 base and at J to 7 bases, leaving 8 bases not matched to a gene. Germline CDR1 is MNHNS and CDR2 is SASEGT. The CDR3 extends over 17 amino acids. CDR3 nucleotides: TGTGCCAGCAGTGAAGGAAAGGGACAGGGCGCCAATTCACCCCTCCACTTT. Amino acids: CASSEGKGQGANSPLHF.

In its sample, this clone is medium-sized (0.01 to 0.1%). The rearrangement uses TRBV25-1 and TRBJ2-5, with 8 bases identical to TRBD1. This CDR3 has 17 residues. V lost 3 bases and J lost 0; bases outside the gene matches: 9. Per the germline V gene, CDR1 is MGHDK and CDR2 is SYGVNS. CDR3 sequence reads: CASSDRADRDYQETQYF. The CDR3 nucleotides read TGTGCCAGCAGTGACCGAGCGGACAGGGACTACCAAGAGACCCAGTACTTC. The variable domain in full, completed from reference TRBV25-1 and TRBJ2-5, reads EADIYQTPRYLVIGTGKKITLECSQTMGHDKMYWYQQDPGMELHLIHYSYGVNSTEKGDLSSESTVSRIRTEHFPLTLESARPSHTSQYLCASSDRADRDYQETQYFGPGTRLLVL.

The CDR3 sequence is CASSWTRTGELFF. The CDR3 DNA sequence: TGTGCCAGCAGCTGGACAAGAACCGGGGAGCTGTTTTTT. J is TRBJ2-2 and V is TRBV7-9, with D perhaps TRBD1 (5 bases). Germline V gene data show CDR1 as SEHNR and CDR2 as FQNEAQ (reference sequence). Trimming pared 4 bases from V and 5 bases from J, leaving 8 bases between. The CDR3 covers 13 residues.

The rearrangement uses TRBV5-1 and TRBJ2-3; TRBD2 matches 12 bases. Looked up from germline, CDR1 is SGHRS and CDR2 is YFSETQ. Germline trimming cut 4 bases from V and 2 bases from J; bases unmatched to any gene: 5. This CDR3 has 16 amino acids. The CDR3 reads CASSRGTSGYTDTQYF. The CDR3, as DNA: TGCGCCAGCAGCCGTGGGACTAGCGGGTACACAGATACGCAGTATTTT.